The clone carrying this T cell receptor beta chain was counted many times. Trimming stripped 4 bases from V and 4 bases from J, with 11 bases between. In germline, CDR1 is SGHNT, CDR2 YYREEE (reference sequence). This CDR3 spans 13 amino acids. These data come from a study of T cells after posttransplantation cyclophosphamide. The related graft donor's blood sample was taken on the day of bone marrow donation. Profiling relied on immunoSEQ multiplex PCR, and the TCRdb table lists in-frame clones only, not all of them. The profile covers tens of thousands of clones, none occurring a single time. This clonotype was obtained from a woman aged 55 to 70 in good health, CMV-negative, and a related stem cell transplant donor. The sample taken for sequencing was PBMCs. The V call is TRBV5-4, the J call TRBJ2-5; possibly TRBD1 for D (5 bases). CDR3 residues: CASSPGRVETQYF. The CDR3 bases are TGTGCCAGCAGCCCCGGCAGGGTAGAGACCCAGTACTTC.